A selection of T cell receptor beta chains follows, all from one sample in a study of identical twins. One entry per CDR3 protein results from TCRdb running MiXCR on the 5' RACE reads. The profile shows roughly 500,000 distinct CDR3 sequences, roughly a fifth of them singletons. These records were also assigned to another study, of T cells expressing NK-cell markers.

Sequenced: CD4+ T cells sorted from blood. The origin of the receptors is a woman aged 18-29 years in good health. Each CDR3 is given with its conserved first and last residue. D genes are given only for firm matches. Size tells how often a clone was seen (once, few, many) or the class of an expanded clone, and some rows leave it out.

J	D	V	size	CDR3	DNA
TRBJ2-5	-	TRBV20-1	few	CSASRLGETQYF	TGCAGTGCTAGCCGGCTGGGAGAGACCCAGTACTTC
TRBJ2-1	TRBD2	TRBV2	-	CASSFRLAGGVRSYNEQFF	TGTGCCAGCAGTTTTCGGCTAGCGGGAGGAGTAAGATCCTACAATGAGCAGTTCTTC
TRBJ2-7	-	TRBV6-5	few	CASSYSTAWTEAYEQYF	TGTGCCAGCAGTTACTCCACCGCATGGACAGAAGCCTACGAGCAGTACTTC
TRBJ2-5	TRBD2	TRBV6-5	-	CASSSPPGLERETQYF	TGTGCCAGCAGTTCACCTCCGGGACTAGAAAGGGAGACCCAGTACTTC
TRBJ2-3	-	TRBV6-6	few	CASSPVGPDTQYF	TGTGCCAGCAGTCCCGTGGGTCCGGATACGCAGTATTTT
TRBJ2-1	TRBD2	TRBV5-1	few	CASSPYLAGSNNEQFF	TGCGCCAGCAGCCCCTATCTAGCGGGGTCAAACAATGAGCAGTTCTTC
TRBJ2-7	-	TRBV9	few	CASSVAVGTAENEQYF	TGTGCCAGCAGCGTAGCTGTTGGGACCGCGGAAAACGAGCAGTACTTC
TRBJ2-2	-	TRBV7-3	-	CASSLTVVGTGELFF	TGTGCCAGCAGCTTAACGGTCGTGGGAACCGGGGAGCTGTTTTTT
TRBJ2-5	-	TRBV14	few	CASSQGGQPSEETQYF	TGTGCCAGCAGCCAAGGAGGACAGCCGAGTGAAGAGACCCAGTACTTC
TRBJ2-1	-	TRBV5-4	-	CASSFSSGTPWDEQFF	TGTGCCAGCAGCTTCTCCTCCGGGACTCCGTGGGATGAGCAGTTCTTC
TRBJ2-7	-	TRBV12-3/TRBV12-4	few	CASSLKVRRGEQYF	TGTGCCAGCAGTTTAAAGGTCCGGCGAGGTGAGCAGTACTTC
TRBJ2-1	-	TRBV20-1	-	CSARDQSILF	TGCAGTGCTAGAGATCAGTCAATCCTCTTC
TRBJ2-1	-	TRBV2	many	CASSVESNNEQFF	TGTGCCAGCAGTGTGGAGTCCAACAATGAGCAGTTCTTC
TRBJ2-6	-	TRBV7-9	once	CASSLGGTALWANVLTF	TGTGCCAGCAGCTTAGGCGGGACAGCTCTCTGGGCCAACGTCCTGACTTTC
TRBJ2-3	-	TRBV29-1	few	CSVGASTDTQYF	TGCAGCGTTGGGGCTAGCACAGATACGCAGTATTTT
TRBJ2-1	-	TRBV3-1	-	CASSQTPSEQFF	TGTGCCAGCAGCCAAACTCCCTCCGAGCAGTTCTTC
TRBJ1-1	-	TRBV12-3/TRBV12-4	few	CASSMTATEAFF	TGTGCCAGCAGTATGACAGCCACTGAAGCTTTCTTT
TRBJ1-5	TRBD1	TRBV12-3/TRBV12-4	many	CASSLRGTSYSNQPQHF	TGTGCCAGCAGCCTCAGGGGGACATCGTATAGCAATCAGCCCCAGCATTTT
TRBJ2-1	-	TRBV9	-	CASTPQLAYNEQFF	TGTGCCAGCACCCCTCAACTAGCCTACAATGAGCAGTTCTTC
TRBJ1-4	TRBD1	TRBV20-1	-	CSAATGTTNEKLFF	TGCAGTGCAGCGACAGGGACAACTAATGAAAAACTGTTTTTT